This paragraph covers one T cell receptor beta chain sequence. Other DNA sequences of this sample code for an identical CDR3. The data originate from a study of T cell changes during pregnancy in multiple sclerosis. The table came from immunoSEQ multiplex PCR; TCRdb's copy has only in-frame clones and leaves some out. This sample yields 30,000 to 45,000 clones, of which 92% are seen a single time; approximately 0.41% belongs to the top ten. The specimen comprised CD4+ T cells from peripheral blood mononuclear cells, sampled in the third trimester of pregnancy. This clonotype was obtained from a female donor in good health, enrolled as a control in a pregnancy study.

In DNA form, the CDR3 reads TGTGCCAGCAGTCCACAGGGTAACTATGGCTACACCTTC. Translating it yields CASSPQGNYGYTF. The chain is built from TRBV7-2 and TRBJ1-2; D is perhaps TRBD1 (6 bases). The CDR3 is 13 amino acids. V dropped 6 bases and J dropped 1 base, with 9 bases sitting between them. CDR1 is SGHTA and CDR2 is FQGNSA in the germline V gene.